Each of the 5 T cell receptor beta chains below was sequenced from the same sample in a study of blood T cell repertoires in COVID-19. Clones were read by immunoSEQ multiplex PCR, and TCRdb kept only the in-frame ones, dropping some. This sample has around 54,000 clones, with roughly 81% found just once. The sequenced sample consisted of peripheral blood. These TCRs come from an older woman with acute or convalescent COVID-19.

The V gene is TRBV28, the J gene TRBJ2-1, with 9 bases aligning to TRBD2. V dropped 7 bases and J dropped 6; count of bases not matched to a gene: 7. Germline lookup yields CDR1 MDHEN and CDR2 SYDVKM. The CDR3 sequence is 14 residues long. CDR3 in DNA: TGTGCCAGCATGAAGCGGGGGGTTGGCAATGAGCAGTTCTTC. It specifies CASMKRGVGNEQFF.

The rearrangement uses TRBV7-9 and TRBJ2-3, with 11 nucleotides matching TRBD2. The CDR3 contains 18 residues. Trimming took 5 bases from V and 2 from J; bases not matched to a gene: 12. Germline loops: CDR1 SEHNR, CDR2 FQNEAQ (reference sequence). CDR3 sequence reads: CASSPTSGRNRNTDTQYF. The CDR3 DNA reads as TGTGCCAGCAGCCCAACTAGCGGGAGAAATAGGAACACAGATACGCAGTATTTT.

V gene TRBV7-8 combines with J gene TRBJ2-5, with TRBD2 identical over 9 bases. The CDR3 consists of 16 residues. V lost 2 bases and J lost 5; bases outside the gene matches: 9. CDR1 and CDR2 from the germline V gene are SGHVS and FQNEAQ. CDR3 in amino acids: CASSLPQRGVMETQYF. CDR3 bases: TGTGCCAGCAGCTTACCCCAGCGGGGGGTTATGGAGACCCAGTACTTC.

The J gene is TRBJ1-1, the V gene TRBV18; D perhaps matches TRBD1 (5 bases). V was cut by 5 bases and J by 1 base, with 11 bases left in between. Germline values: CDR1 KGHSH, CDR2 LQKENI. The CDR3 has 14 amino acids. The CDR3 bases are TGTGCCAGCTCAGGCGGGGGAAGGAACACTGAAGCTTTCTTT. Translating it yields CASSGGGRNTEAFF.

The chain combines TRBV5-6 with TRBJ1-4, with a possible D match to TRBD1 (5 bases). Trimming removed 2 bases from V and 7 bases from J, with 12 bases in between. Germline values: CDR1 SGHDT, CDR2 YYEEEE. The CDR3 consists of 14 residues. In nucleotides, the CDR3 is TGTGCCAGCAGCTTCACAGGAGTGGTTGAAAAACTGTTTTTT. As protein: CASSFTGVVEKLFF.